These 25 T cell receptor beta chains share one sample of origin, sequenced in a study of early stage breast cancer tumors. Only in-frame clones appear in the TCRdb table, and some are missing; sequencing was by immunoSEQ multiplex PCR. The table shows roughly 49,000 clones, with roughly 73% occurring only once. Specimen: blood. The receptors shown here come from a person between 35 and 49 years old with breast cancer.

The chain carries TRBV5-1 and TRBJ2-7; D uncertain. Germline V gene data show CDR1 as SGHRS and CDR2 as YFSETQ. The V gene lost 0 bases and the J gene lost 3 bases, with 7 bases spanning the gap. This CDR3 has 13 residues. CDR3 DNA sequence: TGCGCCAGCAGCTTGGACAGAGTCTACGAGCAGTACTTC. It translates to CASSLDRVYEQYF.

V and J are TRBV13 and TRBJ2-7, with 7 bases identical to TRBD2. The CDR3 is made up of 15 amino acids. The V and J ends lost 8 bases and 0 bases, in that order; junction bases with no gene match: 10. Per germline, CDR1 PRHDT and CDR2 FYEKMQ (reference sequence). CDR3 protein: CASRQSGESSYEQYF. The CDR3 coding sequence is TGTGCCAGCCGCCAGAGCGGGGAGAGCTCCTACGAGCAGTACTTC. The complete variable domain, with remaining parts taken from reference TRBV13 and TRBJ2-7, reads AAGVIQSPRHLIKEKRETATLKCYPIPRHDTVYWYQQGPGQDPQFLISFYEKMQSDKGSIPDRFSAQQFSDYHSELNMSSLELGDSALYFCASRQSGESSYEQYFGPGTRLTVT.

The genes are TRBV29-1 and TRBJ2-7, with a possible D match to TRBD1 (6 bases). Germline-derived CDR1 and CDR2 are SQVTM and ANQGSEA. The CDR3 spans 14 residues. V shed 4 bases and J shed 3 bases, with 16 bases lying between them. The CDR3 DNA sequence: TGCAGCGTTGCTGTTTCCGGGACACTCTACGAGCAGTACTTC. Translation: CSVAVSGTLYEQYF.

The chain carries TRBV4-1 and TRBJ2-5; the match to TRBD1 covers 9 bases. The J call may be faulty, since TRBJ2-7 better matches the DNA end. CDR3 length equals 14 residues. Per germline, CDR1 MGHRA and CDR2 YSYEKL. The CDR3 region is CASSQGGQGYEQYF. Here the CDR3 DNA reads TGCGCCAGCAGCCAAGGGGGACAGGGCTACGAGCAGTACTTC.

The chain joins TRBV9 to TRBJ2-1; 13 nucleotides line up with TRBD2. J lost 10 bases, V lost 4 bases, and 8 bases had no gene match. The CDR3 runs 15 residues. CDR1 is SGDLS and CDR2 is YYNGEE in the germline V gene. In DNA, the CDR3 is TGTGCCAGCAGCTCCCGACTAGCGGGAGGAGGGGAGCAGTTCTTC. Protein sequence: CASSSRLAGGGEQFF.

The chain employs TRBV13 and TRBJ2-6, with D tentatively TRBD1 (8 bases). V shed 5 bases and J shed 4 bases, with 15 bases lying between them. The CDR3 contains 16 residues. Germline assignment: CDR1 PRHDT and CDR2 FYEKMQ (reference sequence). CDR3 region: CASSIHRGGGANVLTF. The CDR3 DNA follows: TGTGCCAGCAGCATCCACAGGGGGGGAGGGGCCAACGTCCTGACTTTC.

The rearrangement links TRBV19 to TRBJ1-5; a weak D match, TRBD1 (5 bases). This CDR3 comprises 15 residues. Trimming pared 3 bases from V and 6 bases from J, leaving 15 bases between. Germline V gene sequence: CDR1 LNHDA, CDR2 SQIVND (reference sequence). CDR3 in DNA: TGTGCCAGTAGTATCTTAAGGGGCTCGGGTCAGCCCCAGCATTTT. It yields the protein CASSILRGSGQPQHF.

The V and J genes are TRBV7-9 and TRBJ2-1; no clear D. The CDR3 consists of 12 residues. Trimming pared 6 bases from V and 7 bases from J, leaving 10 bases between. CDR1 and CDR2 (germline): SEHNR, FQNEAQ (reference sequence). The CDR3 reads CASSPMDNEQFF. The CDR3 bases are TGTGCCAGCAGTCCTATGGATAATGAGCAGTTCTTC.

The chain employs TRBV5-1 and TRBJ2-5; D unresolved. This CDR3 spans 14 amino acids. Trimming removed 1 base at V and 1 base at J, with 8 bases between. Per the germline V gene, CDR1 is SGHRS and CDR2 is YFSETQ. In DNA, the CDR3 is TGCGCCAGCAGCTTGTCACCTATCCAAGAGACCCAGTACTTC. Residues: CASSLSPIQETQYF.

The CDR3 protein is CASSHEGQASGGYTF. The CDR3 bases are TGCGCCAGCAGCCATGAGGGACAGGCCTCTGGGGGCTACACCTTC. The chain couples TRBV4-1 to TRBJ1-2, with 8 nucleotides matching TRBD1. After removal of 3 bases from V and 8 bases from J, the junction contained 11 bases not matched to a gene. The CDR3 extends over 15 amino acids. The V gene's germline CDR1 is MGHRA and CDR2 YSYEKL.

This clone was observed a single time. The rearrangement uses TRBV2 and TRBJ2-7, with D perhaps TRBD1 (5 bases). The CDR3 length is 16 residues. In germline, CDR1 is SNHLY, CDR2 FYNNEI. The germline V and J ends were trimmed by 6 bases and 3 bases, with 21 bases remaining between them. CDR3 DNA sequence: TGTGCCAGCAGACCAAGTAGGGGCCAACCCAACTACGAGCAGTACTTC. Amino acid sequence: CASRPSRGQPNYEQYF.

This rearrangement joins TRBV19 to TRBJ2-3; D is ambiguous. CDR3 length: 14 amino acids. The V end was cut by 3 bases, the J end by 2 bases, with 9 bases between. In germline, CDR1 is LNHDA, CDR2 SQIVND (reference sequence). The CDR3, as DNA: TGTGCCAGTAGTATTAGGCAGATCACAGATACGCAGTATTTT. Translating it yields CASSIRQITDTQYF.

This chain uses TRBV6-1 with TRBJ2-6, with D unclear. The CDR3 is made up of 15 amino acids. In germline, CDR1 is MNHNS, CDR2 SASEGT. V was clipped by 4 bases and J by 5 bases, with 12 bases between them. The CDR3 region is CASSGGTLWANVLTF. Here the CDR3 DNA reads TGTGCCAGCAGTGGGGGTACTCTGTGGGCCAACGTCCTGACTTTC.

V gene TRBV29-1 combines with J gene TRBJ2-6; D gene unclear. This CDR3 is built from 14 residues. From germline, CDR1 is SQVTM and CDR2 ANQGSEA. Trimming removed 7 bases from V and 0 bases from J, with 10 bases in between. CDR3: CSAHLSSGANVLTF. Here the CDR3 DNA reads TGCAGCGCCCACTTGAGCTCTGGGGCCAACGTCCTGACTTTC.

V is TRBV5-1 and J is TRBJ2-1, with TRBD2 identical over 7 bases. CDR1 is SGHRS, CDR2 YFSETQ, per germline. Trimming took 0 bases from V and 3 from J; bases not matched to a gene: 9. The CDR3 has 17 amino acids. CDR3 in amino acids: CASSLASSGHDYNEQFF. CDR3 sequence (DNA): TGCGCCAGCAGCTTGGCCTCTAGCGGCCACGACTACAATGAGCAGTTCTTC.

CDR3 region: CASSPGLAGEGEQFF. The DNA for the CDR3 is TGTGCCAGCAGCCCGGGACTAGCGGGAGAGGGTGAGCAGTTCTTC. V and J are TRBV7-8 and TRBJ2-1; 14 positions agree with TRBD2. Germline V lookup: CDR1 SGHVS, CDR2 FQNEAQ. V gave up 5 bases and J gave up 9 bases; unmatched junction bases: 6. The CDR3 covers 15 residues. The complete variable domain, with remaining parts taken from reference TRBV7-8 and TRBJ2-1, reads GAGVSQSPRYKVAKRGQDVALRCDPISGHVSLFWYQQALGQGPEFLTYFQNEAQLDKSGLPSDRFFAERPEGSVSTLKIQRTQQEDSAVYLCASSPGLAGEGEQFFGPGTRLTVL.

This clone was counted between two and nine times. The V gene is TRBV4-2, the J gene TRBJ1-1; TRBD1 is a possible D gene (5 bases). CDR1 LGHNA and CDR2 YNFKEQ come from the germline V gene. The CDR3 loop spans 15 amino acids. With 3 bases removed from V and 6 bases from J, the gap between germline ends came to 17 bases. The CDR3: CASSQGAGFNSEAFF. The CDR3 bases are TGTGCCAGCAGCCAGGGAGCAGGGTTTAATTCTGAAGCTTTCTTT.

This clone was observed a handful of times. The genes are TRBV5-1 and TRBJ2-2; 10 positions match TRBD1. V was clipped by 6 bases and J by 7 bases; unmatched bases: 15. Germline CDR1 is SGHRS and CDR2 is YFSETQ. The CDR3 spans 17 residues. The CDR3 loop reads CASTPLGQGVSSGELFF. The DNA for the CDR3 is TGCGCCAGCACCCCACTCGGACAGGGGGTGTCTAGCGGGGAGCTGTTTTTT.

CDR3 in amino acids: CASSWGNTEAFF. In nucleotides, the CDR3 is TGTGCCAGCAGTTGGGGGAACACTGAAGCTTTCTTT. The chain joins TRBV25-1 to TRBJ1-1; D not resolved. Germline CDR1 is MGHDK and CDR2 is SYGVNS. Trimming shortened V by 5 bases and J by 1 base, and 5 bases separated the two germline ends. The CDR3 consists of 12 residues.

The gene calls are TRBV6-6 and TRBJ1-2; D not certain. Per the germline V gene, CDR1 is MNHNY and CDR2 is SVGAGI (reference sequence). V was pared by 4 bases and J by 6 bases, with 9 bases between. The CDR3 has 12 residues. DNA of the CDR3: TGTGCCAGCAGTTGGGAAGCGGATGGCTACACCTTC. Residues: CASSWEADGYTF.

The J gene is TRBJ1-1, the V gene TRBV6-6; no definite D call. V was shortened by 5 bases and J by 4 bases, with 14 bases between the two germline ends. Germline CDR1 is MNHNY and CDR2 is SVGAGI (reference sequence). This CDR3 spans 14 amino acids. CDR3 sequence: CASSTTHPLTEAFF. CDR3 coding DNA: TGTGCCAGCAGTACAACCCATCCACTCACTGAAGCTTTCTTT.

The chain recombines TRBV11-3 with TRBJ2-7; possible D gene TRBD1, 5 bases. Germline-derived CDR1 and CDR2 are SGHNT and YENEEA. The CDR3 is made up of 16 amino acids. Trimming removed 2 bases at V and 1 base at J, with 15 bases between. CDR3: CASSLSLGQQSYEQYF. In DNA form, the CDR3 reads TGTGCCAGCAGCTTATCGCTGGGGCAGCAGTCCTACGAGCAGTACTTC.

The CDR3 region has the DNA TGTGCCAGCAGCTTAGGGTTTGAGGCTAGCACAGATACGCAGTATTTT. As protein: CASSLGFEASTDTQYF. This chain connects TRBV11-3 to TRBJ2-3; D remains ambiguous. V lost 1 base, J lost 0 bases, and 11 bases lay in between. The CDR3 totals 16 residues. In germline, CDR1 is SGHNT, CDR2 YENEEA.

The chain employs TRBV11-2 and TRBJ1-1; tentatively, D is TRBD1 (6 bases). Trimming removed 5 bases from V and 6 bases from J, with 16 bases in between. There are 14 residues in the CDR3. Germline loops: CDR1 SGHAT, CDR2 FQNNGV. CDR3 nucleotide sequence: TGTGCCAGCAGCCTAGGAGGTAGGGGGGCTGAAGCTTTCTTT. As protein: CASSLGGRGAEAFF.

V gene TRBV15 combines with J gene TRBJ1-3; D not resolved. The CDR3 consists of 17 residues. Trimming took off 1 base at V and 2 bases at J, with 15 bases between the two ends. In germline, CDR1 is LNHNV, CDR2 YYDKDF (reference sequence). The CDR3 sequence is CATSRVGSATPGNTIYF. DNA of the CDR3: TGTGCCACCAGCAGAGTTGGGTCCGCAACTCCTGGAAACACCATATATTTT.